Listed below are T cell receptor beta chains from one sample, sequenced in a study of a mutant IDH1 vaccine in newly diagnosed glioma. TCRdb's copy holds only in-frame clones and misses some; the assay was immunoSEQ multiplex PCR. Of about 60,000 clones in the sample, 75% to 85% were seen once. Their target antigens are unknown. The sample in question was PBMCs, obtained from a glioma patient whose treatment included an IDH1 peptide vaccine. Receptors were obtained from a man between 35 and 55 years old with glioma. Both conserved end residues are part of each CDR3. D genes are given only for firm matches. Only some rows state a clone size, as once, few, many or a class for expanded clones.

clone_size	d_call	v_call	j_call	cdr3_nt	cdr3_aa
NA	NA	TRBV19	TRBJ1-2	TGTGCCAGTAAGGAGGGTGTGCAAAAGGGCTACACCTTC	CASKEGVQKGYTF
NA	TRBD1	TRBV29-1	TRBJ2-3	TGCAGCGTTGAAGGCGGGACAGGGTCCCTAGATACGCAGTATTTT	CSVEGGTGSLDTQYF
few	NA	TRBV15	TRBJ1-4	TGTGCCACCAGCAGAGATCCGCGGACGGCAACTGAAAAACTGTTTTTT	CATSRDPRTATEKLFF
NA	TRBD1	TRBV5-1	TRBJ2-5	TGCGCCAGCAGCTTCGGACAGGGGGCAGGAGAAGAGACCCAGTACTTC	CASSFGQGAGEETQYF
NA	NA	TRBV7-9	TRBJ1-2	TGTGCCAGCAGCTTAGAAGGGGGCTATGGCTACACCTTC	CASSLEGGYGYTF
NA	NA	TRBV27	TRBJ1-2	TGTGCCAGCAGTTTTTTTGGGGCGGGGGGCGCGTATGGCTACACCTTC	CASSFFGAGGAYGYTF
NA	TRBD1	TRBV4-3	TRBJ2-4	TGCGCCAGCAGCCAACACGCCACTACAGGGGCTAAAAACATTCAGTACTTC	CASSQHATTGAKNIQYF
once	NA	TRBV4-3	TRBJ1-2	TGCGCCAGCAGCCAAGATTTGGGGCCCTATGGCTACACCTTC	CASSQDLGPYGYTF
once	NA	TRBV30	TRBJ1-6	TGTGCCTGGAGCCCTAGAGACGAGGCCCTCCACTTT	CAWSPRDEALHF
NA	TRBD1	TRBV5-1	TRBJ2-3	TGCGCCAGCAGCCCAGCACAGGGGGCAGATACGCAGTATTTT	CASSPAQGADTQYF
NA	TRBD1	TRBV4-3	TRBJ1-5	TGCGCCAGCAGCCAAGAGAGACAGGGTAGTGAGCCCCAGCATTTT	CASSQERQGSEPQHF
NA	TRBD1	TRBV29-1	TRBJ2-5	TGCAGCGTTGAAGGACAGGGGGTAGGTGGGACCCAGTACTTC	CSVEGQGVGGTQYF
once	TRBD1	TRBV30	TRBJ2-7	TGTGCCTGGATAGGGACAGACCCTTACGAGCAGTACTTC	CAWIGTDPYEQYF
few	TRBD1	TRBV29-1	TRBJ1-1	TGCAGCGTTGAGGCAGGGGGAGATGAAGCTTTCTTT	CSVEAGGDEAFF
NA	NA	TRBV19	TRBJ1-1	TGTGCCAGTAGTATAGGACGGGGGGCTGAAGCTTTCTTT	CASSIGRGAEAFF
NA	TRBD1	TRBV6-1	TRBJ1-6	TGTGCCACCCAGGACAGGGTGCATAATTCACCCCTCCACTTT	CATQDRVHNSPLHF
once	NA	TRBV6-6	TRBJ1-3	TGTGCCAGCAGTTACCCTACAGGAGACTCTGGAAACACCATATATTTT	CASSYPTGDSGNTIYF
NA	TRBD1	TRBV6-6	TRBJ2-2	TGTGCCAGTTGGGACAGCTCAAACACCGGGGAGCTGTTTTTT	CASWDSSNTGELFF
NA	TRBD1	TRBV5-5	TRBJ1-2	TGTGCCAGCAGCTTGGTGGACAGGACTTTGGTCTATGGCTACACCTTC	CASSLVDRTLVYGYTF
NA	NA	TRBV6-1	TRBJ1-6	TGTGCCAGCAGTATAAATAATTCACCCCTCCACTTT	CASSINNSPLHF
NA	TRBD1	TRBV13	TRBJ2-7	TGTGCCAGCAGCTCCGGGACAGGGGCCTACGAGCAGTACTTC	CASSSGTGAYEQYF
NA	TRBD2	TRBV5-1	TRBJ2-3	TGCGCCAGCAGCTTGGAGCTAGCGGGCACCGGTCCATTT	CASSLELAGTGPF
NA	TRBD1	TRBV5-1	TRBJ2-1	TGCGCCAGCAGCTTGACAGGGGTCAACTCCTACAATGAGCAGTTCTTC	CASSLTGVNSYNEQFF
few	NA	TRBV6-5	TRBJ1-1	TGTGCCAGCAGTCTGGACGAACTGAACACTGAAGCTTTCTTT	CASSLDELNTEAFF
NA	NA	TRBV30	TRBJ1-6	TGTGCCTGGACCTTAGGACGCGATTCACCCCTCCACTTT	CAWTLGRDSPLHF
once	NA	TRBV7-2	TRBJ1-1	TGTGCCAGCAGCTTAGGTTTAGGGGCCTCTGAAGCTTTCTTT	CASSLGLGASEAFF
NA	TRBD1	TRBV30	TRBJ2-5	TGTGCCTGGAGTATTACAGGGGAACTGTACTTC	CAWSITGELYF
NA	NA	TRBV27	TRBJ2-7	TGTGCCAGCAGTTTATCACCCGTGAATTCCTACGAGCAGTACTTC	CASSLSPVNSYEQYF
once	NA	TRBV7-8	TRBJ1-5	TGTGCCAGCAGCTTAGGGCTGTGGGGCGTAAATAGCAATCAGCCCCAGCATTTT	CASSLGLWGVNSNQPQHF
NA	NA	TRBV6-4	TRBJ1-1	TGTGCCAGCAGCCAGAAACTGAACACTGAAGCTTTCTTT	CASSQKLNTEAFF
NA	NA	TRBV6-5	TRBJ1-2	TGTGCCAGCAGAACCGAACACCATAACTATGGCTACACCTTC	CASRTEHHNYGYTF
NA	NA	TRBV21-1	TRBJ2-3	TGTGCCAGCGATTTAAGGTCCGAGGATACGCAGTATTTT	CASDLRSEDTQYF
NA	TRBD1	TRBV2	TRBJ2-5	TGTGCCAGCAGTGACCGGGACAGGGATTCGGAGACCCAGTACTTC	CASSDRDRDSETQYF
NA	NA	TRBV6-1	TRBJ2-3	TGTGCCAGCAGCTTAACAGATACGCAGTATTTT	CASSLTDTQYF
NA	TRBD1	TRBV6-5	TRBJ1-3	TGTGCCAGCAGCTGGGACAGGGGGCACAACACCATATATTTT	CASSWDRGHNTIYF
NA	NA	TRBV14	TRBJ1-4	TGTGCCAGCAGCCAAGTTCGAGAAAAACTGTTTTTT	CASSQVREKLFF
NA	TRBD2	TRBV29-1	TRBJ2-1	TGCAGCGTTGAAGCCGAAACAGCGGGGCATACCTACAATGAGCAGTTCTTC	CSVEAETAGHTYNEQFF
few	TRBD1	TRBV6-5	TRBJ1-2	TGTGCCACTGAGGGACAGAACTATGGCTACACCTTC	CATEGQNYGYTF
NA	NA	TRBV7-2	TRBJ1-1	TGTGCCAGCAGGCGAAGGGAGGGGGACACTGAAGCTTTCTTT	CASRRREGDTEAFF
NA	NA	TRBV5-5	TRBJ2-3	TGTGCCAGCAGATTGGACACAACAAGCACAGATACGCAGTATTTT	CASRLDTTSTDTQYF
NA	TRBD2	TRBV11-1	TRBJ2-7	TGTGCCAGCAGCAGCTTACGTCTAGCGGGAACCTACGAGCAGTACTTC	CASSSLRLAGTYEQYF
NA	NA	TRBV7-9	TRBJ1-5	TGTGCCAGCAGCTTAGTGGGGGCCGAGCAGCCCCAGCATTTT	CASSLVGAEQPQHF
NA	TRBD1	TRBV5-8	TRBJ2-5	TGTGCCAGCAGCTTCTACAGGGGTTATGCAGAGACCCAGTACTTC	CASSFYRGYAETQYF
few	TRBD2	TRBV7-9	TRBJ2-1	TGTGCCAGCAGCTTCCCCCGGAGACTAGCGGTCTACAATGAGCAGTTCTTC	CASSFPRRLAVYNEQFF
NA	NA	TRBV25-1	TRBJ1-1	TGTGCCAGCAGCCCTAGGGCTACCGGGGACACTGAAGCTTTCTTT	CASSPRATGDTEAFF
NA	NA	TRBV9	TRBJ2-1	TGTGCCAGCAGCGTACAGGAGTACAATGAGCAGTTCTTC	CASSVQEYNEQFF
NA	TRBD1	TRBV6-4	TRBJ1-2	TGTGCCAGCAGTCGGGGACAGAACTATGGCTACACCTTC	CASSRGQNYGYTF
NA	TRBD2	TRBV9	TRBJ2-1	TGTGCCAGCACCGAAGCGGGAGATTGTAATGAGCAGTTCTTC	CASTEAGDCNEQFF
NA	NA	TRBV5-4	TRBJ2-1	TGTGCCAGCAGCTCCGGGGGCGGGAGCAGGAATGAGCAGTTCTTC	CASSSGGGSRNEQFF